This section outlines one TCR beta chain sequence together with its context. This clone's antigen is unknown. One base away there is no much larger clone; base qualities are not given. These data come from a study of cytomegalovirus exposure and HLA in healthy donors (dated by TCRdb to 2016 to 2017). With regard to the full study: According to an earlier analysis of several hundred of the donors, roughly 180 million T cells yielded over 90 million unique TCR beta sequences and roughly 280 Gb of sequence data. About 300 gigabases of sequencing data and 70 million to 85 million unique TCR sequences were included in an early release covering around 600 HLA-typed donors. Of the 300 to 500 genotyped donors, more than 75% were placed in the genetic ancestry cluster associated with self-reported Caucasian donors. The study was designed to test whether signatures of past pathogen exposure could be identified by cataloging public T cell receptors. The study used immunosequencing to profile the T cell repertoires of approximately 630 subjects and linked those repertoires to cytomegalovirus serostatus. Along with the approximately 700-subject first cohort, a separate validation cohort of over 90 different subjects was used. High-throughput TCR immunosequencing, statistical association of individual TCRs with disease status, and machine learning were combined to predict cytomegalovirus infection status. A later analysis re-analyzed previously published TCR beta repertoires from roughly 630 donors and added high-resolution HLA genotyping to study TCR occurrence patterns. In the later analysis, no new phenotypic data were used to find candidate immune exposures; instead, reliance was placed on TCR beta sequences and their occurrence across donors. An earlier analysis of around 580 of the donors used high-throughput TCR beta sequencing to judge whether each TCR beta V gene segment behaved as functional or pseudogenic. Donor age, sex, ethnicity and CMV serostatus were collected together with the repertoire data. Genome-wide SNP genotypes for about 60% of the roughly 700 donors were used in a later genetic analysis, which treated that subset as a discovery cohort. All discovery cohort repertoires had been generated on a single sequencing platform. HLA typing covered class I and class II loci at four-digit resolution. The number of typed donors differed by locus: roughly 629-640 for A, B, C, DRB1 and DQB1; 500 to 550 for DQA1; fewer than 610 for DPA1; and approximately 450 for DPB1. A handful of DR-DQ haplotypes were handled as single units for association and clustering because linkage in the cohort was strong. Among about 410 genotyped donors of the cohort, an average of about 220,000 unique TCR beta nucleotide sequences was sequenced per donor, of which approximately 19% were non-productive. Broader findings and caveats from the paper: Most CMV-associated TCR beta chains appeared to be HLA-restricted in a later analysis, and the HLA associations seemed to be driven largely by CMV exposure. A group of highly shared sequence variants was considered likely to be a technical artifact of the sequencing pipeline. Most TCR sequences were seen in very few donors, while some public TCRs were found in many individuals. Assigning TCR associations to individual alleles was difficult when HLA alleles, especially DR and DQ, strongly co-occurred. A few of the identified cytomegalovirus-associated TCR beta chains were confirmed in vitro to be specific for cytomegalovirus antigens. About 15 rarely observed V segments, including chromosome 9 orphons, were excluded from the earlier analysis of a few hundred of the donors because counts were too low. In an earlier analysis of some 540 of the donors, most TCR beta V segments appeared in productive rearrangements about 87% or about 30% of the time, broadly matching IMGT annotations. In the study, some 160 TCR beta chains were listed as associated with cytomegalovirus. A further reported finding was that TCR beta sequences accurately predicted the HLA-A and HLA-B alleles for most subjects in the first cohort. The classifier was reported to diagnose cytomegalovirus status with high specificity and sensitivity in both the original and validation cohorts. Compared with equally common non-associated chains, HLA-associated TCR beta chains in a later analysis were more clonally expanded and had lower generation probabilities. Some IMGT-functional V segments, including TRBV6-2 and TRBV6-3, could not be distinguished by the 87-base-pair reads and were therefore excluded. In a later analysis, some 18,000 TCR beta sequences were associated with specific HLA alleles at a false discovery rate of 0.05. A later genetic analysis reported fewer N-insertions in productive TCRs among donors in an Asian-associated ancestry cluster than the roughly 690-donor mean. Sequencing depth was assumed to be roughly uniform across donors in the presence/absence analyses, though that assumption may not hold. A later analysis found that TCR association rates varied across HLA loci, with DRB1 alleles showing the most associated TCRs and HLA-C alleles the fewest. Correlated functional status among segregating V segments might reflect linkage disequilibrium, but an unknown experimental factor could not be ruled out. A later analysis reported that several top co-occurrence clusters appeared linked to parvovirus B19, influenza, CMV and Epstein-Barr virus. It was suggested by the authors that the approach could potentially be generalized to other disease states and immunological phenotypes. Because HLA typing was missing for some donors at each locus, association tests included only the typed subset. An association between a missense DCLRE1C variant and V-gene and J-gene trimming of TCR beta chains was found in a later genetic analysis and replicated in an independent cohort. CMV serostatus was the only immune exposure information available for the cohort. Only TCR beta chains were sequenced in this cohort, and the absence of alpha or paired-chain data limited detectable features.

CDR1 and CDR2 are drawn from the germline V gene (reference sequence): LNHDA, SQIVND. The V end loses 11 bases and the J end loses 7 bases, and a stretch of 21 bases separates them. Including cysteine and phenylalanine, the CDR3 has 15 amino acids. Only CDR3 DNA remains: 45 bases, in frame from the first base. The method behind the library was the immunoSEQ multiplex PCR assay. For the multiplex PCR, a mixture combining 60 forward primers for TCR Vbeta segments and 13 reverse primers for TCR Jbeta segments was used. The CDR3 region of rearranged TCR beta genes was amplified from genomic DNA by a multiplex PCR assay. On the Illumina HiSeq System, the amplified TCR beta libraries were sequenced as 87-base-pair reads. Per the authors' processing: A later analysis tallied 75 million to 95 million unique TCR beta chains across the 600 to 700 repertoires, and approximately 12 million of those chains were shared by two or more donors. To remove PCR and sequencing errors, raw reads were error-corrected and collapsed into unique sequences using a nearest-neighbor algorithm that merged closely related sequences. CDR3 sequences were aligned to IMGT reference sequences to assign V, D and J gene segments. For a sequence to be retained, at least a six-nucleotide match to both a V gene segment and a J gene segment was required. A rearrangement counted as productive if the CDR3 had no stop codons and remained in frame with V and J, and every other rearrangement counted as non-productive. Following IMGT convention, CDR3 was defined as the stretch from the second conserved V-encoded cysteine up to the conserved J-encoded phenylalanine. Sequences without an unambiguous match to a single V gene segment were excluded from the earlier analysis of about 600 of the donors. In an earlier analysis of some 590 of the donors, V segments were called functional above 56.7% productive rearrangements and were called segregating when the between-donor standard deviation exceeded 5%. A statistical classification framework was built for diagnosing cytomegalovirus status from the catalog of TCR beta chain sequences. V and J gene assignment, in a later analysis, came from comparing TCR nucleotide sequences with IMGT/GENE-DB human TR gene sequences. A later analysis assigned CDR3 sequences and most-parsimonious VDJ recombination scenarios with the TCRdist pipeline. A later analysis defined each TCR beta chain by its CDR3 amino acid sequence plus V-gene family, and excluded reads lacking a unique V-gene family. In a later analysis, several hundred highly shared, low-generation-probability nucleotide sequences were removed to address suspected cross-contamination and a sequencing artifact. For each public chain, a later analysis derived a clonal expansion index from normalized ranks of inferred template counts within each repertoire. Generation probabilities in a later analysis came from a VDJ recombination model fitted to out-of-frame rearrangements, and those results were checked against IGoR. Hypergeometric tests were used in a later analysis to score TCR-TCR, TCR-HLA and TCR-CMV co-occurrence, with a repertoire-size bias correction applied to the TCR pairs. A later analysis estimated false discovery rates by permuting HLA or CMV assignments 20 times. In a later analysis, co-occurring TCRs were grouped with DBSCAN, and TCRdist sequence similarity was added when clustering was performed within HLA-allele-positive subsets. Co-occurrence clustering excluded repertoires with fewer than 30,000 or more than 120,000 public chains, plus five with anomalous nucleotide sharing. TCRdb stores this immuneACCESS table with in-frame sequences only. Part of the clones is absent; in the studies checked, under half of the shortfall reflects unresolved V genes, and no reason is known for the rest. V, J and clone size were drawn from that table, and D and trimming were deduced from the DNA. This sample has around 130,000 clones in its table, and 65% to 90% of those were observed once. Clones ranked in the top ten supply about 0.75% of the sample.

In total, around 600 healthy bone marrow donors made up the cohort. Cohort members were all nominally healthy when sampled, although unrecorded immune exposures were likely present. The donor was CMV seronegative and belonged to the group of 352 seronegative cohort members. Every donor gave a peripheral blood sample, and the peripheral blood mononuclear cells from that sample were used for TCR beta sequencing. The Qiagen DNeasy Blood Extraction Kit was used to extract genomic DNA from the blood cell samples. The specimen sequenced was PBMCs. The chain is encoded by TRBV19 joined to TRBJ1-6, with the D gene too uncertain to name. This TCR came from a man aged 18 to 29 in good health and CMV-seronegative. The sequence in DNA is TGTGCCGCCACGACGCCGTTTACCGGGAATTCACCCCTCCACTTT. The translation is CAATTPFTGNSPLHF.